Sequencing of this T cell receptor beta chain was carried out in a study of blood T cell repertoires in COVID-19. Overall study: Italy, Spain and the United States were the sources of the convalescent and acute COVID-19 samples.

This clone was recorded once. The data were produced by immunoSEQ multiplex PCR, yet TCRdb's version contains in-frame clones alone and is incomplete. Of almost 90,000 clones listed, 88% were seen once; the top ten hold roughly 11%. This CDR3 contains 13 residues. Germline values: CDR1 MNHEY, CDR2 SMNVEV (reference sequence). The V and J ends lost 6 bases and 7 bases respectively, with 13 bases between them. The chain couples TRBV27 to TRBJ1-5, with a tentative D call TRBD1 (6 bases). This TCR was sampled from a man older than 75 with acute or convalescent COVID-19. The source material was peripheral blood. CDR3 bases: TGTGCCAGCAGCGGACAGTTCAAACAGCCCCAGCATTTT. Translating gives CASSGQFKQPQHF.